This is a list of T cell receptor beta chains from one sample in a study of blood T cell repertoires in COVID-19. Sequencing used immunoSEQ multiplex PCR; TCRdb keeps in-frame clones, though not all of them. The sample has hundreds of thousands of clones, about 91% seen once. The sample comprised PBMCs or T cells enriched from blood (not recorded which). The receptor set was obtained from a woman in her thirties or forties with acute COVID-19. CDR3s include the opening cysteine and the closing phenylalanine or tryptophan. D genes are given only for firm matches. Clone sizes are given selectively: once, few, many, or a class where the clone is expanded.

CDR3 protein: CASSIGGQSTDTQYF
CDR3 DNA: TGTGCCAGCAGCATAGGGGGACAATCCACAGATACGCAGTATTTT
V gene: TRBV5-5
D gene: NA
clone size: NA
J gene: TRBJ2-3

CDR3 protein: CASSTTRTGPTEAFF
CDR3 DNA: TGCGCCAGCAGCACAACTCGGACAGGGCCCACTGAAGCTTTCTTT
V gene: TRBV5-1
D gene: TRBD1
clone size: NA
J gene: TRBJ1-1

CDR3 protein: CASSPGGGTQFF
CDR3 DNA: TGCGCCAGCAGCCCCGGGGGGGGCACCCAGTTCTTC
V gene: TRBV10-2
D gene: TRBD2
clone size: NA
J gene: TRBJ2-1

CDR3 protein: CASSLGGVGGYTF
CDR3 DNA: TGTGCCAGCAGCTTGGGGGGAGTTGGTGGCTACACCTTC
V gene: TRBV5-8
D gene: NA
clone size: once
J gene: TRBJ1-2

CDR3 protein: CASSVLSEAEAFF
CDR3 DNA: TGTGCCAGCAGCGTATTAAGCGAGGCTGAAGCTTTCTTT
V gene: TRBV9
D gene: NA
clone size: NA
J gene: TRBJ1-1

CDR3 protein: CASSLDNYNEQFF
CDR3 DNA: TGTGCCAGCAGCTTAGACAACTACAATGAGCAGTTCTTC
V gene: TRBV7-9
D gene: NA
clone size: NA
J gene: TRBJ2-1

CDR3 protein: CATSDRGPSAFF
CDR3 DNA: TGTGCCACCAGTGATAGAGGCCCCTCGGCTTTCTTT
V gene: TRBV15
D gene: NA
clone size: NA
J gene: TRBJ1-1

CDR3 protein: CASSLGSSGNTIYF
CDR3 DNA: TGTGCCAGCAGCTTAGGCAGCTCTGGAAACACCATATATTTT
V gene: TRBV7-2
D gene: NA
clone size: NA
J gene: TRBJ1-3

CDR3 protein: CASETQQGYEQYF
CDR3 DNA: TGTGCCAGCGAAACCCAACAGGGTTACGAGCAGTACTTC
V gene: TRBV28
D gene: NA
clone size: NA
J gene: TRBJ2-7

CDR3 protein: CASSVVGGPNTEAFF
CDR3 DNA: TGTGCCAGCAGCGTAGTGGGGGGTCCGAACACTGAAGCTTTCTTT
V gene: TRBV9
D gene: NA
clone size: NA
J gene: TRBJ1-1

CDR3 protein: CASSMIRDSGYTF
CDR3 DNA: TGTGCCAGTAGTATGATCCGGGACTCTGGCTACACCTTC
V gene: TRBV19
D gene: NA
clone size: NA
J gene: TRBJ1-2

CDR3 protein: CASSLGGASGYTF
CDR3 DNA: TGTGCCAGCAGTTTAGGAGGTGCGTCCGGCTACACCTTC
V gene: TRBV12-3/TRBV12-4
D gene: NA
clone size: NA
J gene: TRBJ1-2

CDR3 protein: CASSDEASRGPSNEQFF
CDR3 DNA: TGTGCCAGCAGTGATGAGGCTAGCCGGGGTCCCTCCAATGAGCAGTTCTTC
V gene: TRBV2
D gene: NA
clone size: NA
J gene: TRBJ2-1

CDR3 protein: CASSLQGDQPQHF
CDR3 DNA: TGTGCCAGCAGCTTACAGGGGGATCAGCCCCAGCATTTT
V gene: TRBV7-9
D gene: TRBD1
clone size: NA
J gene: TRBJ1-5

CDR3 protein: CATSRGQSTGGYTF
CDR3 DNA: TGTGCCACCAGTAGAGGACAGTCTACCGGAGGCTACACCTTC
V gene: TRBV24-1
D gene: NA
clone size: NA
J gene: TRBJ1-2

CDR3 protein: CASSIVGGGYYGYTF
CDR3 DNA: TGTGCCAGTAGTATCGTCGGGGGAGGGTACTATGGCTACACCTTC
V gene: TRBV19
D gene: NA
clone size: NA
J gene: TRBJ1-2

CDR3 protein: CASSQRQEENSPLHF
CDR3 DNA: TGTGCCAGCAGCCAGAGACAGGAGGAAAATTCACCCCTCCACTTT
V gene: TRBV3-1/TRBV3-2
D gene: NA
clone size: few
J gene: TRBJ1-6

CDR3 protein: CASSGAAGYEKLFF
CDR3 DNA: TGTGCCAGCAGTGGGGCAGCGGGGTACGAAAAACTGTTTTTT
V gene: TRBV2
D gene: NA
clone size: many
J gene: TRBJ1-4

CDR3 protein: CATSDSARYTDTQYF
CDR3 DNA: TGTGCCACCAGCGATTCCGCGCGTTACACAGATACGCAGTATTTT
V gene: TRBV24-1
D gene: NA
clone size: NA
J gene: TRBJ2-3

CDR3 protein: CASDGGESFNEQFF
CDR3 DNA: TGTGCCAGTGACGGGGGGGAGAGTTTCAATGAGCAGTTCTTC
V gene: TRBV28
D gene: TRBD2
clone size: NA
J gene: TRBJ2-1

CDR3 protein: CASSETPLPTYEQYF
CDR3 DNA: TGTGCCAGCAGTGAGACACCCCTCCCCACCTACGAGCAGTACTTC
V gene: TRBV28
D gene: NA
clone size: once
J gene: TRBJ2-7

CDR3 protein: CASSTGQPNQPQHF
CDR3 DNA: TGTGCCAGCAGTACTGGACAGCCCAATCAGCCCCAGCATTTT
V gene: TRBV28
D gene: NA
clone size: NA
J gene: TRBJ1-5

CDR3 protein: CARNDRGNTEAFF
CDR3 DNA: TGCGCCAGAAACGACAGGGGGAACACTGAAGCTTTCTTT
V gene: TRBV23-1
D gene: TRBD1
clone size: NA
J gene: TRBJ1-1

CDR3 protein: CASTPTTGFYEQYF
CDR3 DNA: TGCGCCAGCACCCCAACGACAGGGTTTTACGAGCAGTACTTC
V gene: TRBV5-1
D gene: TRBD1
clone size: NA
J gene: TRBJ2-7

CDR3 protein: CASSHRDRANTF
CDR3 DNA: TGTGCCAGCAGTCACCGGGACAGGGCTAACACCTTC
V gene: TRBV28
D gene: TRBD1
clone size: NA
J gene: TRBJ1-2

CDR3 protein: CASSYSTEPGNSPLHF
CDR3 DNA: TGTGCCAGCAGTTACTCGACAGAACCCGGGAATTCACCCCTCCACTTT
V gene: TRBV6-5
D gene: NA
clone size: NA
J gene: TRBJ1-6

CDR3 protein: CATSGIFGELFF
CDR3 DNA: TGTGCCACCAGCGGGATCTTCGGGGAGCTGTTTTTT
V gene: TRBV24-1
D gene: NA
clone size: NA
J gene: TRBJ2-2

CDR3 protein: CATSDWGGQGINNEQFF
CDR3 DNA: TGTGCCACCAGTGATTGGGGGGGACAGGGTATCAACAATGAGCAGTTCTTC
V gene: TRBV24-1
D gene: TRBD1
clone size: NA
J gene: TRBJ2-1

CDR3 protein: CASSFGQGEMNTEAFF
CDR3 DNA: TGTGCCAGCAGTTTTGGGCAGGGTGAGATGAACACTGAAGCTTTCTTT
V gene: TRBV28
D gene: NA
clone size: NA
J gene: TRBJ1-1

CDR3 protein: CASSNPGEPQHF
CDR3 DNA: TGTGCCAGCAGCAATCCAGGTGAGCCCCAGCATTTT
V gene: TRBV27
D gene: NA
clone size: NA
J gene: TRBJ1-5

CDR3 protein: CASSRPRATRQPQHF
CDR3 DNA: TGTGCCAGCAGCCGGCCCAGGGCAACTCGGCAGCCCCAGCATTTT
V gene: TRBV21-1
D gene: NA
clone size: NA
J gene: TRBJ1-5